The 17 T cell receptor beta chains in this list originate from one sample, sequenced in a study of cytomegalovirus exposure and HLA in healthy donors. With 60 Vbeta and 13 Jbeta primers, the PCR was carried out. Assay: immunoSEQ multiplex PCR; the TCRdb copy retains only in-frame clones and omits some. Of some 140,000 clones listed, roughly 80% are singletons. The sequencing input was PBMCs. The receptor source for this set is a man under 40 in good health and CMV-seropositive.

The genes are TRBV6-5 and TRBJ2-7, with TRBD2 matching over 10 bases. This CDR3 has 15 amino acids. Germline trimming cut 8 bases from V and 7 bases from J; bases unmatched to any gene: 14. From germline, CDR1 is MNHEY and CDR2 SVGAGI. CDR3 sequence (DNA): TGTGCCAGCCGAACCCCCAGCGGGAGGGCCGGGGAGCAGTACTTC. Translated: CASRTPSGRAGEQYF.

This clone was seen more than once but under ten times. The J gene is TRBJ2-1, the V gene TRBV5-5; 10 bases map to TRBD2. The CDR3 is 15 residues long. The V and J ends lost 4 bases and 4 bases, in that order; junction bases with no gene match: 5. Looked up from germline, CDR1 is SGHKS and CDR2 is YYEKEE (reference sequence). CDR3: CASSITSGKYNEQFF. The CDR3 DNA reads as TGTGCCAGCAGCATTACTAGCGGGAAATACAATGAGCAGTTCTTC.

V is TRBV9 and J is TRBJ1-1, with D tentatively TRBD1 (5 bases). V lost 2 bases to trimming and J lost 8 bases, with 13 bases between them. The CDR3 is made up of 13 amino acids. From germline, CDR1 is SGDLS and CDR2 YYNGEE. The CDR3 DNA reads TGTGCCAGCAGCGTCAACCCCGGGGGGGAAGCTTTCTTT. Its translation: CASSVNPGGEAFF.

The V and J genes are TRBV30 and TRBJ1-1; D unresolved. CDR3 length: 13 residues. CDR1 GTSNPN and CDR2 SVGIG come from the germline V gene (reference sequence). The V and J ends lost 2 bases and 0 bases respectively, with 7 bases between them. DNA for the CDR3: TGTGCCTGGAGTAGAGACATGAACACTGAAGCTTTCTTT. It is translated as CAWSRDMNTEAFF. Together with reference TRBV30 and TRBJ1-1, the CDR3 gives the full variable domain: SQTIHQWPATLVQPVGSPLSLECTVEGTSNPNLYWYRQAAGRGLQLLFYSVGIGQISSEVPQNLSASRPQDRQFILSSKKLLLSDSGFYLCAWSRDMNTEAFFGQGTRLTVV.

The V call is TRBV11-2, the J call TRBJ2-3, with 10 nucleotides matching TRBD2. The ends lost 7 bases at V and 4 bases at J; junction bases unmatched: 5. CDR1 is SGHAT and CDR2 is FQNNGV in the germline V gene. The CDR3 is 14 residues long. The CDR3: CASKPSGSSDTQYF. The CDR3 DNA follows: TGTGCCAGCAAACCTAGCGGGAGCTCAGATACGCAGTATTTT.

For the CDR3, the DNA is TGTGCCAGCAGCGTAGCTACGGGCACCGGGGAGCTGTTTTTT. Amino acids: CASSVATGTGELFF. The J gene is TRBJ2-2, the V gene TRBV9, with D unresolved. CDR1 SGDLS and CDR2 YYNGEE come from the germline V gene. Trimming cost V 0 bases and J 4 bases, with 7 bases left between them. This CDR3 spans 14 amino acids.

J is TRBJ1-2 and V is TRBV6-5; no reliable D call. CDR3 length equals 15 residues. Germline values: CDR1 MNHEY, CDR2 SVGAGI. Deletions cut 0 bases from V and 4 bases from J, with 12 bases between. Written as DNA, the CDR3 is TGTGCCAGCAGTTACTCTGCGACCAGGCTCTATGGCTACACCTTC. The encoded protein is CASSYSATRLYGYTF.

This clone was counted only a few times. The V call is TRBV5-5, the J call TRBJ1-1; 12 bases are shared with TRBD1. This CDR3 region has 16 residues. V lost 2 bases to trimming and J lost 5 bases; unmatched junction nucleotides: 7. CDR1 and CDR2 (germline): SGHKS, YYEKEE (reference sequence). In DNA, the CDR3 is TGTGCCAGCAGCTTTGGGGACAGGGGGCGCGGGACTGAAGCTTTCTTT. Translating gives CASSFGDRGRGTEAFF.

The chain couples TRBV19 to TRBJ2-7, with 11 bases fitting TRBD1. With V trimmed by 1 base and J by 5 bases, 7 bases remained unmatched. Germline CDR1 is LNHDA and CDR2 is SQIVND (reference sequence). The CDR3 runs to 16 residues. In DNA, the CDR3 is TGTGCCAGTAGTATAGGGAGTGGACAGGGGGCTGACGAGCAGTACTTC. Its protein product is CASSIGSGQGADEQYF.

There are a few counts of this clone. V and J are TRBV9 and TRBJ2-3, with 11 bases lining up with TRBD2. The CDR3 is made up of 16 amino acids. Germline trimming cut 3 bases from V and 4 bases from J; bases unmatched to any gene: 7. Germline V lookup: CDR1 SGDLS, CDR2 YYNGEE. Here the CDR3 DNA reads TGTGCCAGCAGCGCTACTAGCGGGAGTCGGTCAGATACGCAGTATTTT. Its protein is CASSATSGSRSDTQYF.

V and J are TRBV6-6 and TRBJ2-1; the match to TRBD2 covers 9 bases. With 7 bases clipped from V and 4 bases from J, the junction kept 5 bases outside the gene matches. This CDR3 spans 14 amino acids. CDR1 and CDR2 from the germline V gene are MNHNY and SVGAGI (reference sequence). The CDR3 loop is CASTGGREYNEQFF. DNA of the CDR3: TGTGCCAGCACCGGCGGGAGGGAATACAATGAGCAGTTCTTC.

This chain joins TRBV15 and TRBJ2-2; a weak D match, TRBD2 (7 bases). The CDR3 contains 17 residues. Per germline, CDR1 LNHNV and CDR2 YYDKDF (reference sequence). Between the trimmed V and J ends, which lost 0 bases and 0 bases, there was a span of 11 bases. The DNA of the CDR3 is TGTGCCACCAGCAGAGATAGGGGGGGCCCGAACACCGGGGAGCTGTTTTTT. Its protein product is CATSRDRGGPNTGELFF.

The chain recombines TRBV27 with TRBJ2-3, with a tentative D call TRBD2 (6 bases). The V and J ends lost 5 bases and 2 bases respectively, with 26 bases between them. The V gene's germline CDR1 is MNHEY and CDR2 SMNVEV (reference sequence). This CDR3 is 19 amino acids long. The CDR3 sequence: CASSAITPGLPLSTDTQYF. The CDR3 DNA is TGTGCCAGCAGTGCGATAACCCCGGGACTCCCACTCTCCACAGATACGCAGTATTTT.

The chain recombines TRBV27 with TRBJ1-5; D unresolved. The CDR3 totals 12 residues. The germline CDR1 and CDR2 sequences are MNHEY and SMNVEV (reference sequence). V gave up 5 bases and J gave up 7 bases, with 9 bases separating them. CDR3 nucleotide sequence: TGTGCCAGCAGTCAAGGAGGACAGCCCCAGCATTTT. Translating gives CASSQGGQPQHF.

CDR3 sequence reads: CASSQSPRQGSAPQHF. As DNA, the CDR3 is TGTGCCAGCAGCCAATCCCCAAGACAGGGTTCGGCGCCCCAGCATTTT. This chain connects TRBV4-2 to TRBJ1-5; TRBD1 aligns across 7 bases. The CDR3 contains 16 residues. The germline V gene encodes CDR1 LGHNA and CDR2 YNFKEQ. V was clipped by 2 bases and J by 9 bases; unmatched bases: 13.

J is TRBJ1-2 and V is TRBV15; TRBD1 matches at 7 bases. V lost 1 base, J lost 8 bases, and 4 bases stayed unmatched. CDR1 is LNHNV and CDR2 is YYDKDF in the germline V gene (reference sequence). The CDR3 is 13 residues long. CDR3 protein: CATSRGQGGGYTF. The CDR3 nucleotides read TGTGCCACCAGCAGAGGACAGGGTGGCGGCTACACCTTC.

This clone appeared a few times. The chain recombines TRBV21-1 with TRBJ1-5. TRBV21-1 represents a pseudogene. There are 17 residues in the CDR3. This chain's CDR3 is CASSKVWGDLSNQPQHF. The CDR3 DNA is TGTGCCAGCAGCAAAGTTTGGGGGGACCTCAGCAATCAGCCCCAGCATTTT.